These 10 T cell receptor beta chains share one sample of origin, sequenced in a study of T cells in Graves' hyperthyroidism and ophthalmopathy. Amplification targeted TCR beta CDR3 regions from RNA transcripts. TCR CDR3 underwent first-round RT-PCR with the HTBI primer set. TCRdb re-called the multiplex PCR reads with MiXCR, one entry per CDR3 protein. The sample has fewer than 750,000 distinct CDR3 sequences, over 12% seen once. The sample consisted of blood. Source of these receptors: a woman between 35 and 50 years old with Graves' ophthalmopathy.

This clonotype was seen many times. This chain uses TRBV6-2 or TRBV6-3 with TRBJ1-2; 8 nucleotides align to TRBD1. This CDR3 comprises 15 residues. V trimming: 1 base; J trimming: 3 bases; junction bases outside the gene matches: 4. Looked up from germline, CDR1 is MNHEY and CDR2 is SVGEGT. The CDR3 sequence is CASSYWGTGDYGYTF. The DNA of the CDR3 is TGTGCCAGCAGTTACTGGGGGACAGGCGACTATGGCTACACCTTC.

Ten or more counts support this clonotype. CDR3 residues: CASSRWTGSQETQYF. CDR3 nucleotide sequence: TGTGCCAGTTCCCGATGGACAGGGTCCCAAGAGACCCAGTACTTC. The gene calls are TRBV28 and TRBJ2-5; 8 nucleotides line up with TRBD1. V dropped 9 bases and J dropped 1; count of bases not matched to a gene: 10. This CDR3 contains 15 residues. CDR1 and CDR2 (germline): MDHEN, SYDVKM.

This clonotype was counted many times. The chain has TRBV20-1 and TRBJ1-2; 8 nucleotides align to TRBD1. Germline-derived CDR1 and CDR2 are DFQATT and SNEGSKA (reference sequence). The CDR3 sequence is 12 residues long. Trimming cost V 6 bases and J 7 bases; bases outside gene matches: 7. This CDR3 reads CSAVTGVVGYTF. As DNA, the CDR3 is TGCAGTGCAGTGACAGGGGTGGTTGGCTACACCTTC.

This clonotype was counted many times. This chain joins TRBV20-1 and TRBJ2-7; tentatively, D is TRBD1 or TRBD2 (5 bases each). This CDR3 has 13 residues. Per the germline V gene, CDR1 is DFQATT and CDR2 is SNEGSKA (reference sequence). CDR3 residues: CSADGGSSYEQYF. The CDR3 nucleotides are TGCAGCGCTGATGGGGGAAGCTCCTACGAGCAGTACTTC.

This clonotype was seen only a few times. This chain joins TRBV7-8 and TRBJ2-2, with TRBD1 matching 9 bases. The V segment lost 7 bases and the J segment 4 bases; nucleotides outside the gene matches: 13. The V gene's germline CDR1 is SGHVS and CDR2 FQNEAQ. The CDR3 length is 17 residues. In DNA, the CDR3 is TGTGCCAGCAACTCTCTCGGGGGGACAGGGCTCACCGGGGAGCTGTTTTTT. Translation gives CASNSLGGTGLTGELFF.

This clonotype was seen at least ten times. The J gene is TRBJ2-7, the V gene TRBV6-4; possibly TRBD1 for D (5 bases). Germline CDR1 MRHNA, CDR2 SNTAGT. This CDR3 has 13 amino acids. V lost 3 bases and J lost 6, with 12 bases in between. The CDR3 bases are TGTGCCAGCAGTGAACTTCAGGGTACCGAGCAGTACTTC. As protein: CASSELQGTEQYF.

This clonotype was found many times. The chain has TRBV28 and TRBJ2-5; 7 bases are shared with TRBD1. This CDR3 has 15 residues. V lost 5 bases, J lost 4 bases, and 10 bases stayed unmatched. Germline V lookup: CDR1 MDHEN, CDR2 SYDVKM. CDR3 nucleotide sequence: TGTGCCAGCAGTCGGCTGACAGGGATGGGAGAGACCCAGTACTTC. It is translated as CASSRLTGMGETQYF.

The CDR3 sequence: CASSLRAGGTTGELFF. The CDR3 DNA sequence: TGCGCCAGCAGCCTGAGGGCGGGAGGAACCACCGGGGAGCTGTTTTTT. The gene calls are TRBV5-1 and TRBJ2-2; 8 nucleotides align to TRBD2. The CDR3 loop spans 16 amino acids. From germline, CDR1 is SGHRS and CDR2 YFSETQ. Germline trimming cut 4 bases from V and 4 bases from J; bases unmatched to any gene: 9.

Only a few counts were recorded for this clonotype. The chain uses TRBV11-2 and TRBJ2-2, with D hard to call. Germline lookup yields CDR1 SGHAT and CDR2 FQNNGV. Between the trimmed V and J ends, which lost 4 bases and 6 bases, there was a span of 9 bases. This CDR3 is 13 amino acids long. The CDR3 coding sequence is TGTGCCAGCAGCTCACCTCGGGCCGGGGAGCTGTTTTTT. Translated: CASSSPRAGELFF.

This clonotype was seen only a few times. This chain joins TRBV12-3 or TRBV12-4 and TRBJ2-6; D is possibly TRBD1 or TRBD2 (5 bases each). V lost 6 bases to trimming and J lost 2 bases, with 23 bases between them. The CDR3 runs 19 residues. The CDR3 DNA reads TGTGCCAGCAGGTTTGGGATATCTTTTGGGGGTCCTGGGGCCAACGTCCTGACTTTC. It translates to CASRFGISFGGPGANVLTF.